A selection of T cell receptor beta chains follows, all from one sample in a study of patients and donors after allogeneic stem cell transplantation. TCRdb reprocessed the RT-PCR reads with MiXCR, giving one entry per CDR3 protein. The profile shows about 400,000 distinct CDR3 sequences, 16% of them singletons. Material: blood, either unsorted or a sorted T cell fraction (not recorded which). The receptors here all came from a human donor who was either an allogeneic HSCT recipient or a stem cell or donor lymphocyte infusion donor (not recorded which). It is not recorded whose cells these are; they may come from a transplant donor. The CDR3 runs from the conserved cysteine through the conserved F or W. Each record gives: CDR3 DNA, CDR3 protein, J gene, CDR3 length, clone size, V gene, D gene. The D gene is left open where the match is weak. Clone size is stated in some rows and not others, as once, few, many or a class when expanded.

CDR3 DNA: TGTGCCGCTTCCAGGTCCTATGATGAGACCCAGTACTTC; CDR3 protein: CAASRSYDETQYF; J gene: TRBJ2-5; CDR3 length: 13; clone size: -; V gene: TRBV19; D gene: -
CDR3 DNA: TGCAGCGTTGCGACAGGAACTAGCTCTGGGGCCAACGTCCTGACTTTC; CDR3 protein: CSVATGTSSGANVLTF; J gene: TRBJ2-6; CDR3 length: 16; clone size: few; V gene: TRBV29-1; D gene: -
CDR3 DNA: TGTGCCACCCCGGGACAGGGCCAAGAGACCCAGTACTTC; CDR3 protein: CATPGQGQETQYF; J gene: TRBJ2-5; CDR3 length: 13; clone size: -; V gene: TRBV2; D gene: TRBD1
CDR3 DNA: TGTGCCAGCAGTTTCGACCTCGGAGGGACCGGGGAGCTGTTTTTT; CDR3 protein: CASSFDLGGTGELFF; J gene: TRBJ2-2; CDR3 length: 15; clone size: -; V gene: TRBV28; D gene: -
CDR3 DNA: TGCAGTGCGCCTATTGTTGGGGGCTACGAGCAGTACTTC; CDR3 protein: CSAPIVGGYEQYF; J gene: TRBJ2-7; CDR3 length: 13; clone size: -; V gene: TRBV20-1; D gene: -
CDR3 DNA: TGCGCCAGCAGCCAAGCCTCTAGCGGGAGGAAACAGTACGAGCAGTACTTC; CDR3 protein: CASSQASSGRKQYEQYF; J gene: TRBJ2-7; CDR3 length: 17; clone size: few; V gene: TRBV4-1; D gene: TRBD2
CDR3 DNA: TGTGCCAGCAGCGTAACCCCCAGGCACTCCCCAGATACGCAGTATTTT; CDR3 protein: CASSVTPRHSPDTQYF; J gene: TRBJ2-3; CDR3 length: 16; clone size: -; V gene: TRBV9; D gene: -
CDR3 DNA: TGTGCCAGCAGTCCAAGGGATCAGCCCCAGCATTTT; CDR3 protein: CASSPRDQPQHF; J gene: TRBJ1-5; CDR3 length: 12; clone size: many; V gene: TRBV12-3/TRBV12-4; D gene: -
CDR3 DNA: TGTGCCAGCAGTGAAGCCGACAGTTTCTCTGGAAACACCATATATTTT; CDR3 protein: CASSEADSFSGNTIYF; J gene: TRBJ1-3; CDR3 length: 16; clone size: -; V gene: TRBV6-1; D gene: -
CDR3 DNA: TGTGCCAGCAGTGATCCCGGGAGGCCAGAGACCCAGTACTTC; CDR3 protein: CASSDPGRPETQYF; J gene: TRBJ2-5; CDR3 length: 14; clone size: -; V gene: TRBV25-1; D gene: TRBD2
CDR3 DNA: TGTGCCAGCAGTTTAAACCCGGGTCTTACCTACGAGCAGTACTTC; CDR3 protein: CASSLNPGLTYEQYF; J gene: TRBJ2-7; CDR3 length: 15; clone size: few; V gene: TRBV27; D gene: -
CDR3 DNA: TGTGCCAGCAGCCTCCTCAGGGACGGGGCACTCTACAATGAGCAGTTCTTC; CDR3 protein: CASSLLRDGALYNEQFF; J gene: TRBJ2-1; CDR3 length: 17; clone size: few; V gene: TRBV4-2; D gene: -
CDR3 DNA: TGCAGTGCTACAAGGACAGGGGGCACAGATACGCAGTATTTT; CDR3 protein: CSATRTGGTDTQYF; J gene: TRBJ2-3; CDR3 length: 14; clone size: -; V gene: TRBV20-1; D gene: TRBD1
CDR3 DNA: TGTGCCAGCAGCTTAGTCGGGGCACAGGGGGCGGGTGAGCAGTTCTTC; CDR3 protein: CASSLVGAQGAGEQFF; J gene: TRBJ2-1; CDR3 length: 16; clone size: -; V gene: TRBV7-6; D gene: TRBD1
CDR3 DNA: TGTGCCATCAGTCCCCAGTGGGCGGGCCAAGAGACCCAGTACTTC; CDR3 protein: CAISPQWAGQETQYF; J gene: TRBJ2-5; CDR3 length: 15; clone size: once; V gene: TRBV10-3; D gene: -
CDR3 DNA: TGTGCCAGCAGCAGGTTTGGGGGGCCCCAGCATTTT; CDR3 protein: CASSRFGGPQHF; J gene: TRBJ1-5; CDR3 length: 12; clone size: -; V gene: TRBV6-5; D gene: -
CDR3 DNA: TGTGCCAGCGCTACCAAGGGGGTTGCGGAGACCCAGTACTTC; CDR3 protein: CASATKGVAETQYF; J gene: TRBJ2-5; CDR3 length: 14; clone size: -; V gene: TRBV11-3; D gene: -
CDR3 DNA: TGCGCCAGCAGTCTTGGTCGGTCAGGGCTGAACACTGAAGCTTTCTTT; CDR3 protein: CASSLGRSGLNTEAFF; J gene: TRBJ1-1; CDR3 length: 16; clone size: many; V gene: TRBV5-1; D gene: -
CDR3 DNA: TGTGCCAGCAGCCCTTGGGGGAGGCAGAGTCAGCCCCAGCATTTT; CDR3 protein: CASSPWGRQSQPQHF; J gene: TRBJ1-5; CDR3 length: 15; clone size: -; V gene: TRBV21-1; D gene: -
CDR3 DNA: TGTGCCTGGAGCCCGGCAAATTTAAGAGATGGCTACACCTTC; CDR3 protein: CAWSPANLRDGYTF; J gene: TRBJ1-2; CDR3 length: 14; clone size: few; V gene: TRBV30; D gene: -
CDR3 DNA: TGTGCTAGTGGTCTACTAGCGGGAGGGGGTGAGCAGTACTTC; CDR3 protein: CASGLLAGGGEQYF; J gene: TRBJ2-7; CDR3 length: 14; clone size: many; V gene: TRBV12-5; D gene: TRBD2
CDR3 DNA: TGTGCCACCAGTCCCCAGATCACAGATACGCAGTATTTT; CDR3 protein: CATSPQITDTQYF; J gene: TRBJ2-3; CDR3 length: 13; clone size: -; V gene: TRBV24-1; D gene: -
CDR3 DNA: TGTGCCAGCAGTTTTGTGATAGACAATGAGCAGTTCTTC; CDR3 protein: CASSFVIDNEQFF; J gene: TRBJ2-1; CDR3 length: 13; clone size: -; V gene: TRBV12-3/TRBV12-4; D gene: -
CDR3 DNA: TGTGCCTGGCTGGACAGGGTGGGCTCCTACGAGCAGTACTTC; CDR3 protein: CAWLDRVGSYEQYF; J gene: TRBJ2-7; CDR3 length: 14; clone size: few; V gene: TRBV30; D gene: TRBD1
CDR3 DNA: TGTGCCAGCACCTGGGACAGGGGGTACCAAGAGACCCAGTACTTC; CDR3 protein: CASTWDRGYQETQYF; J gene: TRBJ2-5; CDR3 length: 15; clone size: -; V gene: TRBV6-1; D gene: TRBD1
CDR3 DNA: TGTGCCAGCAGTTTATATGCTTGGTCTGAGGGCTACGAGCAGTACTTC; CDR3 protein: CASSLYAWSEGYEQYF; J gene: TRBJ2-7; CDR3 length: 16; clone size: few; V gene: TRBV28; D gene: -
CDR3 DNA: TGTGCCAGCAGTCCCGACAGGGGGATGTATGGCTACACCTTC; CDR3 protein: CASSPDRGMYGYTF; J gene: TRBJ1-2; CDR3 length: 14; clone size: -; V gene: TRBV12-3/TRBV12-4; D gene: TRBD1
CDR3 DNA: TGTGCCAGCAGCTTAGGCGGGGTTACCTACAATGAGCAGTTCTTC; CDR3 protein: CASSLGGVTYNEQFF; J gene: TRBJ2-1; CDR3 length: 15; clone size: few; V gene: TRBV7-3; D gene: -
CDR3 DNA: TGTGCCAGCAGCCCGGTCCTTAATGGCTACACCTTC; CDR3 protein: CASSPVLNGYTF; J gene: TRBJ1-2; CDR3 length: 12; clone size: -; V gene: TRBV12-3/TRBV12-4; D gene: -
CDR3 DNA: TGTGCCAGCAGCCGCGCGCTGGGACAGACAAGCTCCTACGAGCAGTACTTC; CDR3 protein: CASSRALGQTSSYEQYF; J gene: TRBJ2-7; CDR3 length: 17; clone size: -; V gene: TRBV6-1; D gene: TRBD1
CDR3 DNA: TGTGCCAGCAGAATGACAGGGGCCGACGAGCAGTACTTC; CDR3 protein: CASRMTGADEQYF; J gene: TRBJ2-7; CDR3 length: 13; clone size: -; V gene: TRBV7-9; D gene: TRBD1
CDR3 DNA: TGTGCCAGCAGCCAAGGAGGACGGAGAAATCAGCCCCAGCATTTT; CDR3 protein: CASSQGGRRNQPQHF; J gene: TRBJ1-5; CDR3 length: 15; clone size: -; V gene: TRBV3-1; D gene: -
CDR3 DNA: TGTGCCTGGAACCAGGGGAACTATGGCTACACCTTC; CDR3 protein: CAWNQGNYGYTF; J gene: TRBJ1-2; CDR3 length: 12; clone size: -; V gene: TRBV30; D gene: -
CDR3 DNA: TGTGCCAGCAGCTACGACAGGGGGCGAACTGAAGCTTTCTTT; CDR3 protein: CASSYDRGRTEAFF; J gene: TRBJ1-1; CDR3 length: 14; clone size: few; V gene: TRBV12-3/TRBV12-4; D gene: TRBD1
CDR3 DNA: TGTGCCAGCAGCTTGTTAGTTTCCGGGGAGCTGTTTTTT; CDR3 protein: CASSLLVSGELFF; J gene: TRBJ2-2; CDR3 length: 13; clone size: -; V gene: TRBV7-7; D gene: -
CDR3 DNA: TGTGCCAGCAGCTCAAGACAGGGGGCTACCGACGAGCAGTACTTC; CDR3 protein: CASSSRQGATDEQYF; J gene: TRBJ2-7; CDR3 length: 15; clone size: -; V gene: TRBV7-3; D gene: TRBD1
CDR3 DNA: TGTGCCGGGTCAACAGGAGGCATGACGAGGACTGAAGCTTTCTTT; CDR3 protein: CAGSTGGMTRTEAFF; J gene: TRBJ1-1; CDR3 length: 15; clone size: few; V gene: TRBV6-1; D gene: -
CDR3 DNA: TGTGCCAGCTCACCATCCTCAATCTACGAGCAGTACTTC; CDR3 protein: CASSPSSIYEQYF; J gene: TRBJ2-7; CDR3 length: 13; clone size: many; V gene: TRBV18; D gene: -
CDR3 DNA: TGTGCCAGCAGTCGGTGGGGCGCGAACACTGAAGCTTTCTTT; CDR3 protein: CASSRWGANTEAFF; J gene: TRBJ1-1; CDR3 length: 14; clone size: -; V gene: TRBV6-1; D gene: -
CDR3 DNA: TGTGCCAGCATCAACGACAGGGCGCACACTGAAGCTTTCTTT; CDR3 protein: CASINDRAHTEAFF; J gene: TRBJ1-1; CDR3 length: 14; clone size: few; V gene: TRBV12-3/TRBV12-4; D gene: TRBD1
CDR3 DNA: TGTGCCAGCAGTTACCGGAGTGGTGAGCAGTTCTTC; CDR3 protein: CASSYRSGEQFF; J gene: TRBJ2-1; CDR3 length: 12; clone size: -; V gene: TRBV6-6; D gene: -
CDR3 DNA: TGCGCCAGCAGCGAACAGGGAAGCAATCAGCCCCAGCATTTT; CDR3 protein: CASSEQGSNQPQHF; J gene: TRBJ1-5; CDR3 length: 14; clone size: many; V gene: TRBV5-1; D gene: -
CDR3 DNA: TGTGCCAGCAGCCCATTGAGGGCCCTGACCTACGAGCAGTACTTC; CDR3 protein: CASSPLRALTYEQYF; J gene: TRBJ2-7; CDR3 length: 15; clone size: few; V gene: TRBV7-3; D gene: -
CDR3 DNA: TGTGCCATCAGTAATGCCGGGACAGGGAGAAACTCCTACGAGCAGTACTTC; CDR3 protein: CAISNAGTGRNSYEQYF; J gene: TRBJ2-7; CDR3 length: 17; clone size: -; V gene: TRBV10-3; D gene: TRBD1
CDR3 DNA: TGTGCCAGCAGTCGATGGGACCAACCGTCCTACAATGAGCAGTTCTTC; CDR3 protein: CASSRWDQPSYNEQFF; J gene: TRBJ2-1; CDR3 length: 16; clone size: -; V gene: TRBV12-3/TRBV12-4; D gene: -
CDR3 DNA: TGTGCCAGCAGCTTAGCGCCTGCAGGGCAGGTCTACGAGCAGTACTTC; CDR3 protein: CASSLAPAGQVYEQYF; J gene: TRBJ2-7; CDR3 length: 16; clone size: -; V gene: TRBV7-6; D gene: -
CDR3 DNA: TGTGCCAGCAGGACCCCTTCGGGGAACAATGAGCAGTTCTTC; CDR3 protein: CASRTPSGNNEQFF; J gene: TRBJ2-1; CDR3 length: 14; clone size: few; V gene: TRBV7-2; D gene: -